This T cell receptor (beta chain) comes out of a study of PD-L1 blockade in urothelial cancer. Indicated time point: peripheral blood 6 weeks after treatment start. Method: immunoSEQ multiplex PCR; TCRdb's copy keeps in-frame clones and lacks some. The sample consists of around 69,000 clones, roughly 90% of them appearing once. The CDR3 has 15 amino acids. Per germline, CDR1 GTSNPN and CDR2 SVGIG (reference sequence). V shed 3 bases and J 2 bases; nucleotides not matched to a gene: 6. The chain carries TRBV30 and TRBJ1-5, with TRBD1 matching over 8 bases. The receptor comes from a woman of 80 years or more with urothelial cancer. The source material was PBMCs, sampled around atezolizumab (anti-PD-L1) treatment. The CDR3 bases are TGTGCCTGGAGCCCCCCAGGGGGCGGCAATCAGCCCCAGCATTTT. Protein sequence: CAWSPPGGGNQPQHF. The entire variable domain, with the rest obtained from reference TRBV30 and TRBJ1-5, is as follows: SQTIHQWPATLVQPVGSPLSLECTVEGTSNPNLYWYRQAAGRGLQLLFYSVGIGQISSEVPQNLSASRPQDRQFILSSKKLLLSDSGFYLCAWSPPGGGNQPQHFGDGTRLSIL.